In its sample, the clone carrying this T cell receptor beta chain was seen a few times. As yet, its antigen is unknown. The sample originates from a study of T-cell reconstitution after alpha-beta-depleted transplantation in children. Study-level results: Several hundred expanded graft clones reportedly supplied alpha-beta T cells about two months after transplant. Diversity and T-cell counts at one year after transplant derived mostly from new T cells. Surviving recipient T cells and thymic progenitors underlay high day-60 TCRbeta diversity in some patients.

Trimming shortened V by 0 bases and J by 5 bases, and 8 bases separated the two germline ends. CDR1 and CDR2 from the germline V gene are SGHVS and FNYEAQ. The CDR3 contains 14 residues. As it was prepared, the TCRbeta library received unique molecular identifiers. TCRdb re-called the PCR reads through MiXCR, storing one row per CDR3 protein. The profile shows 200,000 to 300,000 distinct CDR3 sequences, roughly 24% of them singletons. The chain has TRBV7-6 and TRBJ2-1; D may be TRBD2 (5 bases). This material consisted of PBMCs, taken before TCRalphabeta/CD19-depleted stem cell transplant. The TCR comes from a girl aged 2-10 years with Fanconi anemia, due to receive a stem cell transplant. The CDR3 DNA reads as TGTGCCAGCAGCTTAGCGGGAGCCCACAATGAGCAGTTCTTC. The encoded protein is CASSLAGAHNEQFF.